The rows below give T cell receptor beta chains drawn from one sample of a study of shared clonotypes between healthy human individuals. Sequencing was performed with immunoSEQ multiplex PCR; in TCRdb, only in-frame clones are kept and a portion is missing. The table has 400,000 to 550,000 clones, 70% to 85% seen once. What was sequenced was PBMCs. These receptors originate from a woman in her forties in good health. Some clones in this sample may be carry-over from other donors' samples. Both conserved end residues are part of each CDR3. D genes are given only for firm matches. The size of a clone is reported for some rows only, either as once, few or many, or as a class for expanded clones.

abundance,d_gene,j_gene,v_gene,CDR3nt,CDR3aa
.,TRBD1,TRBJ1-2,TRBV6-5,TGTGCCAGCAGAAAGGACAGGGATTACTATGGCTACACCTTC,CASRKDRDYYGYTF
few,.,TRBJ1-1,TRBV18,TGTGCCAGCTCACCACCACGGATCAACACTGAAGCTTTCTTT,CASSPPRINTEAFF
.,TRBD1,TRBJ2-3,TRBV27,TGTGCCAGCAGGGGACAGGTCAGGGATACGCAGTATTTT,CASRGQVRDTQYF
.,.,TRBJ2-7,TRBV10-2,TGCGCCAGCAAGCCGGGACGGACCTCCTACGAGCAGTACTTC,CASKPGRTSYEQYF
few,.,TRBJ2-1,TRBV7-9,TGTGCCAGCACGGAGCGCGCACACAACAATGAGCAGTTCTTC,CASTERAHNNEQFF
.,TRBD1,TRBJ2-7,TRBV5-1,TGCGCCAGCAGCGTCCGGGACAGGGGGTTCTACGAGCAGTACTTC,CASSVRDRGFYEQYF
few,.,TRBJ1-1,TRBV2,TGTGCCAGCAGATCGACAGTCATGAACACTGAAGCTTTCTTT,CASRSTVMNTEAFF
.,.,TRBJ2-1,TRBV7-3,TGTGCCAGCCAAGCGGATACGCACAGTGAGCAGTTCTTC,CASQADTHSEQFF
.,TRBD2,TRBJ2-5,TRBV6-1,TGTGCCAGCAGTGTTAGCGGGAGACAAGAGACCCAGTACTTC,CASSVSGRQETQYF
.,.,TRBJ2-1,TRBV19,TGTGCCAGTAGTAGCGGGACCTCGACCTACAATGAGCAGTTCTTC,CASSSGTSTYNEQFF